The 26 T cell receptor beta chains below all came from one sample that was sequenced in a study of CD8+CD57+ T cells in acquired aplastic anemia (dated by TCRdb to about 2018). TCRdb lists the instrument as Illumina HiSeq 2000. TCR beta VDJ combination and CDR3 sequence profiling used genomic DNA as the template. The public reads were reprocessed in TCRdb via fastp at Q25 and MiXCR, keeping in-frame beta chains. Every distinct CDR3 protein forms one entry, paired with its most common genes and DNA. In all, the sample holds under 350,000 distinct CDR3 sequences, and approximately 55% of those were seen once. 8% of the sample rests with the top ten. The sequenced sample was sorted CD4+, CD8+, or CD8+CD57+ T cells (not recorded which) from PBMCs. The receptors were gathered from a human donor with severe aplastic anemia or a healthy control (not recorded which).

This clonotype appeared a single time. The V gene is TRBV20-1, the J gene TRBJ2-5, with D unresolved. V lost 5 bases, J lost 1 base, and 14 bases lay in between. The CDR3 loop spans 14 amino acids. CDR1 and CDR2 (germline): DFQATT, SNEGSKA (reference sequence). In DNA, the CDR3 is TGCAGTGCTGTATTTCCCCGGGTCCAAGAGACCCAGTACTTC. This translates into CSAVFPRVQETQYF.

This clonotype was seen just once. CDR3 DNA sequence: TGTGCCAGCAGTGAAGACATGGGTTCAAATGAAAAACTGTTTTTT. Translating it yields CASSEDMGSNEKLFF. This sequence joins TRBV6-4 and TRBJ1-4; D remains ambiguous. The CDR3 is 15 residues long. Germline assignment: CDR1 MRHNA and CDR2 SNTAGT. V lost 3 bases and J 5 bases, leaving 13 bases between the germline ends.

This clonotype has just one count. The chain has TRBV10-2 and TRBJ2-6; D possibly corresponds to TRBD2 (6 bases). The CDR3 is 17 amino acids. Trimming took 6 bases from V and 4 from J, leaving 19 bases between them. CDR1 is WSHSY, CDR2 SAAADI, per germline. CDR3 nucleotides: TGCGCCAGCAGCTCGCACGGACGGGACTCGGGGGCCAACGTCCTGACTTTC. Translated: CASSSHGRDSGANVLTF.

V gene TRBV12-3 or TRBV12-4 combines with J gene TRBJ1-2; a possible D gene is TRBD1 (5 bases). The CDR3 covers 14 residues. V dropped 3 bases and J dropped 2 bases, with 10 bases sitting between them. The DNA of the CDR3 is TGTGCCAGCAGTTTGATGGGGGTGAACTATGGCTACACCTTC. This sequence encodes CASSLMGVNYGYTF.

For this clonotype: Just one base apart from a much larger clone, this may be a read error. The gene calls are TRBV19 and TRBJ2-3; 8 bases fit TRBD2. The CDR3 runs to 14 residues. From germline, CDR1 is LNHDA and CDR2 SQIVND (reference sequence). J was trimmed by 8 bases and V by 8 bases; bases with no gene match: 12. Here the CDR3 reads CASGVTSAGGTQYF. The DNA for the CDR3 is TGTGCCAGTGGGGTGACTAGCGCGGGTGGTACGCAGTATTTT. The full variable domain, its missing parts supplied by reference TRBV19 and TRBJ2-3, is DGGITQSPKYLFRKEGQNVTLSCEQNLNHDAMYWYRQDPGQGLRLIYYSQIVNDFQKGDIAEGYSVSREKKESFPLTVTSAQKNPTAFYLCASGVTSAGGTQYFGPGTRLTVL.

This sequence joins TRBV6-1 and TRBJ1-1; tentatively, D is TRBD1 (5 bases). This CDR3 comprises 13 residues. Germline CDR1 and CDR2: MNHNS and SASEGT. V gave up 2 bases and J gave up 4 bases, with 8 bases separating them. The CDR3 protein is CASSESDSTEAFF. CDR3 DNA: TGTGCCAGCAGTGAATCTGACAGCACTGAAGCTTTCTTT.

CDR3 in amino acids: CASSLDGTMNTEAFF. CDR3 DNA sequence: TGCGCCAGCAGCTTGGACGGCACCATGAACACTGAAGCTTTCTTT. This chain links TRBV5-1 with TRBJ1-1; no clear D gene. V lost 0 bases and J lost 0, with 9 bases in between. Germline CDR1 SGHRS, CDR2 YFSETQ. This CDR3 has 15 residues.

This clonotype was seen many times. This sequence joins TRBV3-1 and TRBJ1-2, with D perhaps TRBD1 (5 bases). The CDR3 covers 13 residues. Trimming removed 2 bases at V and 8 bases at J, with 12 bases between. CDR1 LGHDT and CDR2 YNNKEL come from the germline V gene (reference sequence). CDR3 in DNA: TGTGCCAGCAGCCAAATGGGGGGGGAAGGCTACACCTTC. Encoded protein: CASSQMGGEGYTF.

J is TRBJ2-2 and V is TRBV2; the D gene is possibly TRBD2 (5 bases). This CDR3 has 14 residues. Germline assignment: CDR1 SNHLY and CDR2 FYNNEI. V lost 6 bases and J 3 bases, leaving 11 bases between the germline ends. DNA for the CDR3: TGTGCCAGCAGCGTAGCGACGCACACCGGGGAGCTGTTTTTT. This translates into CASSVATHTGELFF.

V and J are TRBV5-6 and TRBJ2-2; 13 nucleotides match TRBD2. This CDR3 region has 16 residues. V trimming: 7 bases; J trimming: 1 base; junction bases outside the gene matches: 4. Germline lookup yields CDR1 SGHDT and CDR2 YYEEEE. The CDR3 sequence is CASSGLAGMNTGELFF. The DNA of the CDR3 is TGTGCCAGCTCGGGACTAGCGGGAATGAACACCGGGGAGCTGTTTTTT.

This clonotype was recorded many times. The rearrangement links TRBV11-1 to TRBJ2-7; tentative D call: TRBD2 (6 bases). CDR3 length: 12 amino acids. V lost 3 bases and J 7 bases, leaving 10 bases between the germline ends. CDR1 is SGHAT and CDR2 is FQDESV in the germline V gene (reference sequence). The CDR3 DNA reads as TGTGCCAGCAGCTTCGGGAGTGGGGAGCAGTACTTC. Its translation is CASSFGSGEQYF. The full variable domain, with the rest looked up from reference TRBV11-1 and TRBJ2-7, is EAEVAQSPRYKITEKSQAVAFWCDPISGHATLYWYRQILGQGPELLVQFQDESVVDDSQLPKDRFSAERLKGVDSTLKIQPAELGDSAMYLCASSFGSGEQYFGPGTRLTVT.

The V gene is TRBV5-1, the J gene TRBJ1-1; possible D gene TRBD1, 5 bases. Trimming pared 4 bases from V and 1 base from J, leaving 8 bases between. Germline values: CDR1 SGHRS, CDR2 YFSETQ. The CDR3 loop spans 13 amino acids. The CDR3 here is CASSNGANTEAFF. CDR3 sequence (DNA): TGCGCCAGCAGCAATGGGGCGAACACTGAAGCTTTCTTT.

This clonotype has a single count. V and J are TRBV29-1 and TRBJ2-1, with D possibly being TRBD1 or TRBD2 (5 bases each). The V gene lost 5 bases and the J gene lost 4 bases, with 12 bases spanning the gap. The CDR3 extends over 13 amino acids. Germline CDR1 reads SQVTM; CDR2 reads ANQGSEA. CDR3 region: CSVRGTEYNEQFF. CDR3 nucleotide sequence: TGCAGCGTTCGAGGGACGGAATACAATGAGCAGTTCTTC.

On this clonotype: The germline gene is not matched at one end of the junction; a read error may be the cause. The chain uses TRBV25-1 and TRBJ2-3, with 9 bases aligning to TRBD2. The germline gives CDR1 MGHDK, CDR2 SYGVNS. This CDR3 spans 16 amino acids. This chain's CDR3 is CGSRGGRGGRTDTQYF. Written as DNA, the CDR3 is TGTGGCAGCAGGGGGGGGCGGGGGGGGCGCACAGATACGCAGTATTTT.

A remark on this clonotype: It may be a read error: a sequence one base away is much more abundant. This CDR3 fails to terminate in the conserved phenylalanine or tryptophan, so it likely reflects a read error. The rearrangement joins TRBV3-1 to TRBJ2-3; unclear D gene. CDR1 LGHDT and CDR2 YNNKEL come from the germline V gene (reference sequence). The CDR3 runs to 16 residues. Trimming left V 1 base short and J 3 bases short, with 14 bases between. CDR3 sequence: CASSQVSGLGTDTQYS. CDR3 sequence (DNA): TGTGCCAGCAGCCAAGTCTCCGGGTTGGGAACAGATACGCAGTATTCT.

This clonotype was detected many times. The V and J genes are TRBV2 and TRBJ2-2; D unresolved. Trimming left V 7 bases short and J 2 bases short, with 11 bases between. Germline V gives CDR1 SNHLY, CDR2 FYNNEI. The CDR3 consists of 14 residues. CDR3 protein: CASKMDRNTGELFF. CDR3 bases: TGTGCCAGCAAAATGGACCGCAACACCGGGGAGCTGTTTTTT.

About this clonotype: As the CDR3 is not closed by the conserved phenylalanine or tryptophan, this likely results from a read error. For the CDR3, the DNA is TGTGCCATCAGGGGGACAGACTATGGCTACACCCTC. This codes for CAIRGTDYGYTL. The rearrangement links TRBV10-3 to TRBJ1-2, with 7 positions matching TRBD1. CDR1 and CDR2 (germline): ENHRY, SYGVKD. CDR3 length equals 12 residues. J was trimmed by 3 bases and V by 6 bases; bases with no gene match: 1.

Here the CDR3 reads CATWAGGYETQYF. The CDR3 nucleotides read TGTGCCACCTGGGCTGGCGGTTACGAGACCCAGTACTTC. The chain combines TRBV15 with TRBJ2-5; D is ambiguous. Trimming shortened V by 8 bases and J by 5 bases, and 15 bases separated the two germline ends. The CDR3 is 13 amino acids. Germline assignment: CDR1 LNHNV and CDR2 YYDKDF (reference sequence).

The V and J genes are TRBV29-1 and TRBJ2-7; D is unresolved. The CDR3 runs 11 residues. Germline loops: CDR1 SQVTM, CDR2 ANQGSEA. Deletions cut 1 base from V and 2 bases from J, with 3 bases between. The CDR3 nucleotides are TGCAGCGTTGAAGGACCCTACGAGCAGTACTTC. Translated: CSVEGPYEQYF.

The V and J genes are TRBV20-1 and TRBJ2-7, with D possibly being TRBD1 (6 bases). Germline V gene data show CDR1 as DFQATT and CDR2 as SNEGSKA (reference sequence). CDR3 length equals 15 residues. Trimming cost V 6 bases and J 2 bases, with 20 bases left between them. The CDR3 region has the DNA TGCAGTGCCAGCAGCCTGAGGGGGTCTCCCTACGAGCAGTACTTC. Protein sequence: CSASSLRGSPYEQYF.

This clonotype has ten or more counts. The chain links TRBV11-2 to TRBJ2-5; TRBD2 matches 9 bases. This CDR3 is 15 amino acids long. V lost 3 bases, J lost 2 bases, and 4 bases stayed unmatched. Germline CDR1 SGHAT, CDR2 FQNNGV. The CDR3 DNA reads TGTGCCAGCAGCTTTTGGGCGGGGGGGCAAGAGACCCAGTACTTC. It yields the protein CASSFWAGGQETQYF.

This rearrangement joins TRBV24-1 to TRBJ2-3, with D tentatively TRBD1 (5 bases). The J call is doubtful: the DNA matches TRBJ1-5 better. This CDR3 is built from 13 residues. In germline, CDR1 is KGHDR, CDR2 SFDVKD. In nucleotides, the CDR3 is TGTGCCACAGGGACGGATAGCACAGATACGCAGCATTTT. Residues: CATGTDSTDTQHF.

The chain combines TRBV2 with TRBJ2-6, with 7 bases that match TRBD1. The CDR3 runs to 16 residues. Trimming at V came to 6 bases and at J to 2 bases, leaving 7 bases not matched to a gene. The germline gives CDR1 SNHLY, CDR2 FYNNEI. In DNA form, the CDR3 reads TGTGCCAGCAGCCCAGACAGGGCGGCTGGGGCCAACGTCCTGACTTTC. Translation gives CASSPDRAAGANVLTF.

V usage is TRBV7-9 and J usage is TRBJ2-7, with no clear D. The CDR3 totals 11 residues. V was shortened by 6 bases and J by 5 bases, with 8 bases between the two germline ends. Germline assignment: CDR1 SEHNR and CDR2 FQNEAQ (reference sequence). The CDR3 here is CASRGFNEQYF. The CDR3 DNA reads TGTGCCAGCAGGGGCTTCAACGAGCAGTACTTC.

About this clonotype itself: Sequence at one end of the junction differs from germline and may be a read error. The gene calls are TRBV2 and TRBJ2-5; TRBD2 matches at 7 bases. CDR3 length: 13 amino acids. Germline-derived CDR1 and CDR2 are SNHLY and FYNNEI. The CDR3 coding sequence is TGCGCCAGCAGCCTGACTAGCTTGGAGACCCAGTACTTC. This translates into CASSLTSLETQYF. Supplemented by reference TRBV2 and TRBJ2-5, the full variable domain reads EPEVTQTPSHQVTQMGQEVILRCVPISNHLYFYWYRQILGQKVEFLVSFYNNEISEKSEIFDDQFSVERPDGSNFTLKIRSTKLEDSAMYFCASSLTSLETQYFGPGTRLLVL.

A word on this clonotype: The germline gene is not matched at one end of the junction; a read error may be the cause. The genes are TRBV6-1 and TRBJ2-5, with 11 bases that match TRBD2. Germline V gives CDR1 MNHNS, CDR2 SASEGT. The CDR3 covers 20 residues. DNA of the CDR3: TGCGCCAGCAGTGAGAGTTCCGCTAGCGGGAGGCTCTGGTACCAAGAGACCCAGTACTTC. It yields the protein CASSESSASGRLWYQETQYF.